This TCR beta chain stems from a study of cytomegalovirus exposure and HLA in healthy donors. A note on this clone: As yet, its antigen is unknown.

It was with 60 Vbeta and 13 Jbeta primers that the PCR ran. Produced via immunoSEQ multiplex PCR; TCRdb's table is partial and in-frame only. The table includes more than 100,000 clones, about 80% detected once. CDR1 and CDR2 from the germline V gene are ENHRY and SYGVKD. V was clipped by 3 bases and J by 8 bases, with 16 bases between them. This CDR3 is built from 14 residues. Study findings and constraints: In a later analysis, an Asian-associated ancestry cluster reportedly showed fewer N-insertions than the roughly 650-donor mean. Beyond CMV serostatus, there was no information to go on about immune exposure.

This TCR derives from a female donor in good health and CMV-seropositive. Specimen: PBMCs. This chain links TRBV10-3 with TRBJ1-1, with TRBD1 as a possible D gene (6 bases). The CDR3 sequence: CAISEAGDVTEAFF. Written as DNA, the CDR3 is TGTGCCATCAGTGAAGCAGGGGATGTTACAGAAGCTTTCTTT.